This passage covers 18 T cell receptor beta chains from one sample sequenced in a study of cytomegalovirus exposure and HLA in healthy donors. PCR involved 60 Vbeta and 13 Jbeta primers. Profiled with immunoSEQ multiplex PCR; TCRdb holds only in-frame clones, not every one. The sample has about 150,000 clones, over 60% seen once. Material: PBMCs. Source of these receptors: a man in his forties in good health and CMV-seronegative.

The gene calls are TRBV5-6 and TRBJ1-3; D is uncertain. There are 15 residues in the CDR3. Germline CDR1 reads SGHDT; CDR2 reads YYEEEE. V was cut by 4 bases and J by 0 bases, with 11 bases left in between. CDR3 loop: CASSLTVISGNTIYF. In DNA, the CDR3 is TGTGCCAGCAGCCTCACAGTGATCTCTGGAAACACCATATATTTT.

V gene TRBV7-9 combines with J gene TRBJ2-1; D not certain. Deletions cut 3 bases from V and 10 bases from J, with 10 bases between. Looked up from germline, CDR1 is SEHNR and CDR2 is FQNEAQ (reference sequence). CDR3 length: 12 residues. CDR3 DNA: TGTGCCAGCAGCTTCTTCGTCGGGGAGCAGTTCTTC. Translation gives CASSFFVGEQFF. Drawing the rest from reference TRBV7-9 and TRBJ2-1, the complete variable domain is DTGVSQNPRHKITKRGQNVTFRCDPISEHNRLYWYRQTLGQGPEFLTYFQNEAQLEKSRLLSDRFSAERPKGSFSTLEIQRTEQGDSAMYLCASSFFVGEQFFGPGTRLTVL.

The chain combines TRBV5-6 with TRBJ2-7; tentative D call: TRBD1 (6 bases). The CDR3 spans 13 residues. Germline V CDR1 and CDR2: SGHDT, YYEEEE. With 3 bases removed from V and 2 bases from J, the gap between germline ends came to 9 bases. CDR3 amino acids: CASSSDRTYEQYF. CDR3 nucleotides: TGTGCCAGCAGCTCTGACAGGACCTACGAGCAGTACTTC.

This clone was observed a handful of times. The chain combines TRBV30 with TRBJ2-2, with a weak D call TRBD1 (6 bases). This CDR3 has 13 amino acids. V was clipped by 2 bases and J by 5 bases, with 9 bases between them. Per germline, CDR1 GTSNPN and CDR2 SVGIG (reference sequence). CDR3 nucleotide sequence: TGTGCCTGGAGTCCACAGGGAACCGGGGAGCTGTTTTTT. Protein: CAWSPQGTGELFF.

V and J are TRBV5-1 and TRBJ1-2; 7 bases are a match to TRBD1. Germline V CDR1 and CDR2: SGHRS, YFSETQ. V trimming: 0 bases; J trimming: 5 bases; junction bases outside the gene matches: 10. CDR3 length: 16 residues. CDR3: CASSLVTGPQGYGYTF. In DNA form, the CDR3 reads TGCGCCAGCAGCTTGGTGACAGGGCCCCAGGGATATGGCTACACCTTC. Full variable domain (remainder filled in from reference TRBV5-1 and TRBJ1-2): KAGVTQTPRYLIKTRGQQVTLSCSPISGHRSVSWYQQTPGQGLQFLFEYFSETQRNKGNFPGRFSGRQFSNSRSEMNVSTLELGDSALYLCASSLVTGPQGYGYTFGSGTRLTVV.

This chain connects TRBV29-1 to TRBJ1-1; 9 positions match TRBD1. Germline CDR1 is SQVTM and CDR2 is ANQGSEA. The CDR3 is made up of 13 amino acids. V was pared by 8 bases and J by 4 bases, with 8 bases of the junction left unmatched. The CDR3 DNA is TGCAGCACCCGGACAGGGGATGGCACTGAAGCTTTCTTT. Translating gives CSTRTGDGTEAFF.

In DNA, the CDR3 is TGTGCCAGCAGTCCCCAGACAGGGGGCATCTACGAGCAGTACTTC. This translates into CASSPQTGGIYEQYF. The chain carries TRBV7-2 and TRBJ2-7; TRBD1 aligns across 10 bases. In germline, CDR1 is SGHTA, CDR2 FQGNSA. The CDR3 runs to 15 residues. The J segment lost 3 bases and the V segment lost 6 bases, leaving 8 bases of the junction unmatched.

J is TRBJ2-7 and V is TRBV7-3; D is perhaps TRBD2 (5 bases). The CDR3 spans 12 residues. Per germline, CDR1 SGHTA and CDR2 FQGTGA. Trimming cost V 2 bases and J 6 bases, with 8 bases left between them. The DNA of the CDR3 is TGTGCCAGCAGCTTAGAGGGTTCCGAGCAGTACTTC. It is translated as CASSLEGSEQYF.

The chain couples TRBV29-1 to TRBJ1-3, with D perhaps matching TRBD1 (5 bases). V lost 2 bases and J lost 2, with 7 bases in between. CDR3 size: 13 residues. Germline V gene sequence: CDR1 SQVTM, CDR2 ANQGSEA. CDR3 DNA sequence: TGCAGCGTTGAACCCAGGGCTGGAAACACCATATATTTT. Its protein product is CSVEPRAGNTIYF.

The V and J genes are TRBV6-1 and TRBJ1-5; no reliable D call. This CDR3 region has 13 residues. From germline, CDR1 is MNHNS and CDR2 SASEGT. V lost 4 bases to trimming and J lost 2 bases, with 6 bases between them. This CDR3 is CASSASGNQPQHF. In nucleotides, the CDR3 is TGTGCCAGCAGTGCCAGCGGCAATCAGCCCCAGCATTTT.

This sequence joins TRBV6-6 and TRBJ2-7; TRBD1 agrees at 8 bases. J gave up 2 bases and V 5 bases, and 8 bases lay outside the gene matches. The CDR3 spans 15 residues. Germline-derived CDR1 and CDR2 are MNHNY and SVGAGI (reference sequence). CDR3 loop: CASSRPRTGTYEQYF. The CDR3 DNA sequence: TGTGCCAGCAGTCGACCTCGGACAGGGACCTACGAGCAGTACTTC.

This clone was seen more than once but under ten times. The genes are TRBV5-1 and TRBJ1-1; the D is unclear. V lost 3 bases and J lost 0, with 6 bases in between. The length of the CDR3 is 13 residues. Germline-derived CDR1 and CDR2 are SGHRS and YFSETQ. CDR3 sequence (DNA): TGCGCCAGCAGCTCATTCATGAACACTGAAGCTTTCTTT. Translation gives CASSSFMNTEAFF.

In the case of this clone: One junction end does not reproduce the germline sequence, and a read error may be involved. V and J are TRBV7-9 and TRBJ1-5; D call uncertain. Germline loops: CDR1 SEHNR, CDR2 FQNEAQ (reference sequence). The CDR3 is 14 amino acids. This CDR3 reads CASSVGSVTYPQNF. As DNA, the CDR3 is TGTGCCAGCAGCGTCGGGTCAGTAACATATCCCCAGAATTTT.

On this clone: One junction end disagrees with the germline gene, perhaps due to a read error. The chain is built from TRBV7-9 and TRBJ2-5; possibly TRBD1 for D (6 bases). This CDR3 is 11 amino acids long. CDR1 and CDR2 (germline): SEHNR, FQNEAQ (reference sequence). This CDR3 is CASSLDPGQHF. Here the CDR3 DNA reads TGTGCCAGCAGCTTAGATCCGGGACAACACTTC.

The J gene is TRBJ2-1, the V gene TRBV7-8; TRBD2 aligns across 7 bases. The CDR3 spans 16 residues. V lost 5 bases and J lost 0; bases outside the gene matches: 7. Germline CDR1 is SGHVS and CDR2 is FQNEAQ. The CDR3 region is CASSRTSASSYNEQFF. In DNA form, the CDR3 reads TGTGCCAGCAGCCGAACTAGCGCCTCCTCCTACAATGAGCAGTTCTTC.

The chain uses TRBV7-6 and TRBJ1-4; D unresolved. V lost 1 base and J 8 bases, leaving 14 bases between the germline ends. Germline CDR1 reads SGHVS; CDR2 reads FNYEAQ. The CDR3 length is 15 residues. CDR3 nucleotide sequence: TGTGCCAGCAGCTTAGGTCCGGGTCCGGGGGAAAAACTGTTTTTT. Its protein product is CASSLGPGPGEKLFF.

The V call is TRBV5-4, the J call TRBJ2-1; the match to TRBD2 covers 12 bases. The CDR3 covers 16 residues. The germline gives CDR1 SGHNT, CDR2 YYREEE (reference sequence). V was pared by 4 bases and J by 8 bases, with 10 bases of the junction left unmatched. The CDR3 coding sequence is TGTGCCAGCAGCCGAACCCCTAGCGGGGGGGAGGATGAGCAGTTCTTC. Its translation is CASSRTPSGGEDEQFF.

The V gene is TRBV5-4, the J gene TRBJ1-2; D ambiguous. V was cut by 4 bases and J by 4 bases, with 14 bases left in between. The germline V gene has CDR1 SGHNT and CDR2 YYREEE (reference sequence). CDR3 length equals 14 residues. The CDR3 region is CASSTLAGSYGYTF. CDR3 DNA sequence: TGTGCCAGCAGCACCCTTGCGGGGAGCTATGGCTACACCTTC.